Below are 26 T cell receptor beta chains sequenced from a single sample in a study of blood T cell repertoires in COVID-19. Using immunoSEQ multiplex PCR, the repertoire was profiled, and TCRdb retains in-frame clones only, with some absent. This table holds 97,000 or so clones, approximately 86% found once. Sample: peripheral blood. These receptors came from a man aged 50-59 years with active or convalescent COVID-19.

The V call is TRBV29-1, the J call TRBJ2-3; D gene ambiguous. Trimming left V 2 bases short and J 1 base short, with 7 bases between. This CDR3 contains 13 residues. The V gene's germline CDR1 is SQVTM and CDR2 ANQGSEA. CDR3 loop: CSVEPSGTDTQYF. In nucleotides, the CDR3 is TGCAGCGTTGAACCTTCCGGCACAGATACGCAGTATTTT.

The V and J genes are TRBV5-6 and TRBJ1-6; D perhaps matches TRBD1 (6 bases). This CDR3 has 14 amino acids. Trimming removed 4 bases from V and 8 bases from J, with 13 bases in between. CDR1 is SGHDT and CDR2 is YYEEEE in the germline V gene. CDR3 in amino acids: CASSEDSWDSPLHF. CDR3 nucleotides: TGTGCCAGCAGCGAGGACAGTTGGGATTCACCCCTCCACTTT.

This clone was recorded a few times. The J gene is TRBJ2-3, the V gene TRBV2; 9 nucleotides agree with TRBD2. V lost 3 bases and J lost 4; bases outside the gene matches: 2. Germline V gene lookup returns CDR1 SNHLY and CDR2 FYNNEI. The CDR3 is 14 amino acids. The CDR3 nucleotides are TGTGCCAGCAGTGATAGCGGGGGTGCAGATACGCAGTATTTT. Its protein is CASSDSGGADTQYF.

The chain joins TRBV7-8 to TRBJ2-3; 9 bases align to TRBD2. V trimming: 7 bases; J trimming: 6 bases; junction bases outside the gene matches: 11. This CDR3 has 15 residues. Germline loops: CDR1 SGHVS, CDR2 FQNEAQ. The CDR3 nucleotides are TGTGCCAGCACACCGAGGGGGACTAGCTATGATACGCAGTATTTT. Its translation is CASTPRGTSYDTQYF.

The chain carries TRBV5-8 and TRBJ2-3; D might be TRBD2 (6 bases). V dropped 2 bases and J dropped 4 bases, with 11 bases sitting between them. This CDR3 contains 14 residues. The germline V gene has CDR1 SGHTS and CDR2 YDEGEE. The CDR3 DNA reads as TGTGCCAGCAGCTTTTCGGGGACTCCAGATACGCAGTATTTT. Translation gives CASSFSGTPDTQYF.

The chain links TRBV2 to TRBJ2-5, with TRBD1 matching 7 bases. The germline V gene has CDR1 SNHLY and CDR2 FYNNEI. This CDR3 has 13 amino acids. J gave up 4 bases and V 5 bases, and 4 bases lay outside the gene matches. In nucleotides, the CDR3 is TGTGCCAGCAGTTCCCGACAGGGAGAGACCCAGTACTTC. This encodes CASSSRQGETQYF.

This clone was recorded a few times. J is TRBJ1-5 and V is TRBV6-1; weak D call: TRBD1 (5 bases). CDR3 length: 16 amino acids. Looked up from germline, CDR1 is MNHNS and CDR2 is SASEGT. The V gene lost 2 bases and the J gene lost 0 bases, with 11 bases spanning the gap. CDR3 loop: CASSEFSGVSNQPQHF. CDR3 nucleotide sequence: TGTGCCAGCAGTGAATTTTCGGGGGTTAGCAATCAGCCCCAGCATTTT.

The J gene is TRBJ1-2, the V gene TRBV28; no reliable D call. Trimming took 2 bases from V and 0 from J, leaving 13 bases between them. Germline V gives CDR1 MDHEN, CDR2 SYDVKM. The CDR3 has 16 amino acids. The CDR3 here is CASSLEVTQSNYGYTF. The CDR3 DNA follows: TGTGCCAGCAGTTTAGAGGTTACTCAATCTAACTATGGCTACACCTTC.

The V and J genes are TRBV18 and TRBJ2-3; D is possibly TRBD2 (9 bases). Germline assignment: CDR1 KGHSH and CDR2 LQKENI. The CDR3 spans 17 residues. Trimming cost V 1 base and J 7 bases, with 21 bases left between them. CDR3 nucleotide sequence: TGTGCCAGCTCACCACTATTAGCGGGGGACAGGAGATATACGCAGTATTTT. Encoded protein: CASSPLLAGDRRYTQYF.

This clone was picked up one time. V usage is TRBV19 and J usage is TRBJ1-1; D not certain. CDR1 is LNHDA, CDR2 SQIVND, per germline (reference sequence). Trimming stripped 10 bases from V and 0 bases from J, with 12 bases between. CDR3 length equals 13 residues. The CDR3: CATFTALNTEAFF. The CDR3 region has the DNA TGTGCCACCTTCACAGCTCTGAACACTGAAGCTTTCTTT.

The V call is TRBV19, the J call TRBJ1-5; the D gene is possibly TRBD1 (5 bases). The length of the CDR3 is 14 residues. Germline V CDR1 and CDR2: LNHDA, SQIVND (reference sequence). Trimming pared 6 bases from V and 4 bases from J, leaving 13 bases between. The CDR3: CASSSDGGNQPQHF. The CDR3 DNA reads TGTGCCAGTAGCTCGGACGGGGGTAATCAGCCCCAGCATTTT.

The chain employs TRBV28 and TRBJ1-2; 7 bases match TRBD1. This CDR3 is 14 amino acids long. Trimming cost V 5 bases and J 4 bases; bases outside gene matches: 7. The germline V gene has CDR1 MDHEN and CDR2 SYDVKM. CDR3 amino acids: CASSPERDSYGYTF. In DNA, the CDR3 is TGTGCCAGCAGTCCAGAGAGGGACAGCTATGGCTACACCTTC.

The chain combines TRBV5-8 with TRBJ2-1; the D gene is possibly TRBD1 (6 bases). CDR3 size: 14 residues. V lost 5 bases, J lost 10 bases, and 19 bases lay in between. Per germline, CDR1 SGHTS and CDR2 YDEGEE. CDR3 coding DNA: TGTGCCAGCAGACACACGATCCTTACAGGGGAGCAGTTCTTC. Its translation: CASRHTILTGEQFF.

The rearrangement uses TRBV5-1 and TRBJ2-2; possibly TRBD1 for D (6 bases). The CDR3 consists of 16 residues. The V gene lost 3 bases and the J gene lost 3 bases, with 15 bases spanning the gap. CDR1 and CDR2 from the germline V gene are SGHRS and YFSETQ. CDR3 nucleotide sequence: TGCGCCAGCAGCTCTACAGGGTCCCCCGACACCGGGGAGCTGTTTTTT. Its protein is CASSSTGSPDTGELFF.

The DNA for the CDR3 is TGCGCCAGCAGCCCAACGCCAGCGGGGGGAGGGGATACGCAGTATTTT. Residues: CASSPTPAGGGDTQYF. This chain links TRBV4-1 with TRBJ2-3, with TRBD2 identical over 9 bases. This CDR3 is 16 amino acids long. J lost 6 bases, V lost 4 bases, and 11 bases had no gene match. Germline values: CDR1 MGHRA, CDR2 YSYEKL.

The chain carries TRBV24-1 and TRBJ2-1, with D hard to call. With 5 bases removed from V and 3 bases from J, the gap between germline ends came to 7 bases. The CDR3 length is 13 residues. CDR1 and CDR2 (germline): KGHDR, SFDVKD. CDR3 region: CATSVRSYNEQFF. For the CDR3, the DNA is TGTGCCACCAGTGTTCGCAGCTACAATGAGCAGTTCTTC.

The chain joins TRBV19 to TRBJ2-1; D is unresolved. Germline-derived CDR1 and CDR2 are LNHDA and SQIVND (reference sequence). This CDR3 comprises 14 residues. The V end was cut by 6 bases, the J end by 0 bases, with 9 bases between. CDR3 bases: TGTGCCAGTAGCCCCCGGTCCTCCTACAATGAGCAGTTCTTC. Its protein is CASSPRSSYNEQFF.

This sequence joins TRBV29-1 and TRBJ1-4; D is perhaps TRBD1 (6 bases). The length of the CDR3 is 13 residues. Trimming pared 5 bases from V and 1 base from J, leaving 8 bases between. Germline V gene sequence: CDR1 SQVTM, CDR2 ANQGSEA. The CDR3 spells CSVSRGTNEKLFF. DNA of the CDR3: TGCAGCGTTTCCAGGGGAACTAATGAAAAACTGTTTTTT. Supplemented by reference TRBV29-1 and TRBJ1-4, the full variable domain reads SAVISQKPSRDICQRGTSLTIQCQVDSQVTMMFWYRQQPGQSLTLIATANQGSEATYESGFVIDKFPISRPNLTFSTLTVSNMSPEDSSIYLCSVSRGTNEKLFFGSGTQLSVL.

This clone was recorded once. The CDR3 reads CASTDRGRTDTQYF. In DNA, the CDR3 is TGTGCCAGTACAGACAGGGGGCGGACAGATACGCAGTATTTT. The chain recombines TRBV19 with TRBJ2-3, with 10 nucleotides matching TRBD1. From germline, CDR1 is LNHDA and CDR2 SQIVND (reference sequence). This CDR3 has 14 residues. J was trimmed by 3 bases and V by 7 bases; bases with no gene match: 4.

The V call is TRBV28, the J call TRBJ1-5; D not certain. The germline V gene has CDR1 MDHEN and CDR2 SYDVKM. The V end was cut by 5 bases, the J end by 3 bases, with 17 bases between. The CDR3 has 16 residues. CDR3 nucleotide sequence: TGTGCCAGCAGTCTTTCCGTGCCGGACTCCAATCAGCCCCAGCATTTT. Its protein is CASSLSVPDSNQPQHF. Full variable domain (remainder filled in from reference TRBV28 and TRBJ1-5): DVKVTQSSRYLVKRTGEKVFLECVQDMDHENMFWYRQDPGLGLRLIYFSYDVKMKEKGDIPEGYSVSREKKERFSLILESASTNQTSMYLCASSLSVPDSNQPQHFGDGTRLSIL.

V gene TRBV5-4 combines with J gene TRBJ2-3; 10 bases line up with TRBD1. Germline lookup yields CDR1 SGHNT and CDR2 YYREEE (reference sequence). This CDR3 is 14 amino acids long. V lost 5 bases, J lost 3 bases, and 3 bases stayed unmatched. The CDR3 nucleotides read TGTGCCAGCAGTCGACAGGGGGCTACAGATACGCAGTATTTT. Its protein is CASSRQGATDTQYF.

This clone has a single count. This chain uses TRBV25-1 with TRBJ1-2, with TRBD1 matching 8 bases. Per germline, CDR1 MGHDK and CDR2 SYGVNS. V dropped 4 bases and J dropped 0; count of bases not matched to a gene: 4. The CDR3 is 15 amino acids. The CDR3 loop reads CASSGQTGANYGYTF. The CDR3 nucleotides are TGTGCCAGCAGTGGGCAGACAGGGGCTAACTATGGCTACACCTTC.

About this clone itself: This sample also contains other DNA sequences that code for the same CDR3. This sequence joins TRBV29-1 and TRBJ1-1, with unresolved D. There are 12 residues in the CDR3. CDR1 is SQVTM and CDR2 is ANQGSEA in the germline V gene. Trimming left V 6 bases short and J 1 base short, with 9 bases between. The CDR3 bases are TGCAGCGTGGGTACAGCGAACACTGAAGCTTTCTTT. This encodes CSVGTANTEAFF.

The rearrangement uses TRBV9 and TRBJ2-3, with TRBD1 matching over 8 bases. J lost 6 bases, V lost 3 bases, and 9 bases had no gene match. The CDR3 has 15 amino acids. Germline assignment: CDR1 SGDLS and CDR2 YYNGEE. The CDR3 DNA sequence: TGTGCCAGCAGCGAAGTGACAGGGGATAGGGATACGCAGTATTTT. Translating gives CASSEVTGDRDTQYF.

This clone has a single count. The rearrangement links TRBV10-3 to TRBJ2-5; the D gene is possibly TRBD1 (6 bases). V lost 3 bases, J lost 2 bases, and 13 bases lay in between. Germline CDR1 is ENHRY and CDR2 is SYGVKD. The CDR3 covers 15 residues. In DNA form, the CDR3 reads TGTGCCATCAGTGAAGGATTCGGACAGCAAGAGACCCAGTACTTC. It specifies CAISEGFGQQETQYF.

V is TRBV2 and J is TRBJ2-7; 9 bases agree with TRBD1. The trim removed 7 bases at V and 4 bases at J, leaving 5 bases unmatched. This CDR3 contains 13 residues. Germline CDR1 SNHLY, CDR2 FYNNEI. The CDR3 reads CASTPTGGYEQYV. The CDR3 DNA is TGTGCCAGCACCCCGACAGGGGGGTACGAGCAGTACGTC.